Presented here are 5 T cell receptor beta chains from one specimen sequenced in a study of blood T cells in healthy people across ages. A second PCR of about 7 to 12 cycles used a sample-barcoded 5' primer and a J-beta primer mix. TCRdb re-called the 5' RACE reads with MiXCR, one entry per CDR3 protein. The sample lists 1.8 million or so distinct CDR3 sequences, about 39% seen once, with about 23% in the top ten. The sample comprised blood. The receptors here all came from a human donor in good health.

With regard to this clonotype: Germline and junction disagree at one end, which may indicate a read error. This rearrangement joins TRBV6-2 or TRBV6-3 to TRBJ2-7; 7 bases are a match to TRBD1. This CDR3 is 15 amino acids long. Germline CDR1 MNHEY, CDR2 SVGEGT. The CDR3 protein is CASSFGDRSSYGQYF. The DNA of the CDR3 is TGTGCCAGCAGTTTCGGGGACAGATCCTCCTACGGGCAGTACTTC.

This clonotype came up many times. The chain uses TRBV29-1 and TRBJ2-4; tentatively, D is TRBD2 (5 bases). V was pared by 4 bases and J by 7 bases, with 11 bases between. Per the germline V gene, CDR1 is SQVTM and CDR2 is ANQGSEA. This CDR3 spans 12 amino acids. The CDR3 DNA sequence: TGCAGCGTTGCACTGGAGGTGAACATTCAGTACTTC. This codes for CSVALEVNIQYF. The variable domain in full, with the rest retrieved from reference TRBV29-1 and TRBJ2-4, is SAVISQKPSRDICQRGTSLTIQCQVDSQVTMMFWYRQQPGQSLTLIATANQGSEATYESGFVIDKFPISRPNLTFSTLTVSNMSPEDSSIYLCSVALEVNIQYFGAGTRLSVL.

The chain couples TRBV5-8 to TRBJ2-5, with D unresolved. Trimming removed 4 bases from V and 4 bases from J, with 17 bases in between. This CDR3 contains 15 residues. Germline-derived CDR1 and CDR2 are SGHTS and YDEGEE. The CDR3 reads CASSQPEKRGETQYF. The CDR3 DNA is TGTGCCAGCAGCCAACCGGAAAAAAGAGGAGAGACCCAGTACTTC.

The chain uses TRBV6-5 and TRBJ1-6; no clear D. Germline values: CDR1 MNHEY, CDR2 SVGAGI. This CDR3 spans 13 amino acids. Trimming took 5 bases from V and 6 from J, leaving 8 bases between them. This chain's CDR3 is CASSPTPNSPLHF. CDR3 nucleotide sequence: TGTGCCAGCAGTCCTACGCCTAATTCACCCCTCCACTTT.

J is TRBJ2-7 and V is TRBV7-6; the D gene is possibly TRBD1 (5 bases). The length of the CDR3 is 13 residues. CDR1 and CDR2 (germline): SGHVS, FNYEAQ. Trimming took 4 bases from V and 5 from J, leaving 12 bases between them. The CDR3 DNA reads TGTGCCAGCAGCTCTGACAGTGGGGACGAGCAGTACTTC. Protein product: CASSSDSGDEQYF.